This T cell receptor (beta chain) originates from a study of beta chain features in type 1 diabetes. Study at large: The study found patients and healthy donors alike in age, gender and cell yields.

CDR3 length: 11 residues. CDR1 is MNHEY, CDR2 SVGAGI, per germline. V shed 6 bases and J shed 6 bases, with 8 bases lying between them. The study reverse transcribed the entire isolated RNA, so it sequenced expressed TCRB transcripts. The assay was immunoSEQ multiplex PCR, and TCRdb's table has in-frame clones only and misses some. The data hold 500,000 to 650,000 clones, with approximately 13% observed a single time. Post-sort purity exceeded 95% for all sorted populations. This clone was seen only a few times. No antigen is known for it. General study points: More deletions and fewer insertions at VDJ junctions were found in patients with type 1 diabetes. People with Type 1 diabetes carried modestly yet significantly shorter TCRB CDR3s in all four CD4+ subsets.

This chain links TRBV6-5 with TRBJ1-2; D not certain. The sequenced material came from naive CD4+ T cells from blood. The origin of this receptor is a man aged 30 to 45 with type 1 diabetes. For the CDR3, the DNA is TGTGCCAGCAGCTACACCAATGGCTACACCTTC. This gives the protein CASSYTNGYTF.